This T cell receptor (beta chain) was profiled in a study of T cells expressing NK-cell markers. Study-wide points: These clonotypes additionally ranked first within the CD3+CD56-NKG2C+ fraction of a few donors.

Per germline, CDR1 DFQATT and CDR2 SNEGSKA (reference sequence). The CDR3 consists of 14 residues. Worth noting for this clonotype: Its antigen is unknown.

TCRdb reanalyzed the 5' RACE reads and collapses them to one entry per CDR3 protein, without DNA. Its listing shows some 440,000 distinct CDR3 sequences. The sequence was collected from a woman between 45 and 60 years old in good health. The chain combines TRBV20-1 with TRBJ2-3. The specimen sequenced was blood T cells: a sorted CD56 or NKG2C T cell subset, CD4+ or CD8+ T cells, or bulk PBMC T cells (not recorded which). CDR3 amino acids: CSAPADLGTDTQYF.